This entry is about one T cell receptor (beta chain). Its target is unknown. The sample belongs to a study of blood T cells in healthy people across ages. Notes on the study in general: Estimates of total diversity, which came from one million sequenced T cells, were considered to be underestimates.

CDR3 length equals 12 residues. CDR1 is SGHTA, CDR2 FQGNSA, per germline. V was cut by 3 bases and J by 10 bases, with 12 bases left in between. Combining a sample-barcoded 5' primer with a J-beta primer mix, a second PCR ran for about 7 to 11 cycles. Each of the cDNA molecules was tagged by a template-switch adaptor with 12 random nucleotides. TCRdb re-analysed the 5' RACE reads in MiXCR, keeping a single row per CDR3 protein. The sample comprises 790,000 or so distinct CDR3 sequences, roughly three fifths of which are singletons, and roughly 24% rests with the top ten. The sequence derives from a man aged 35-49 years in good health. V gene TRBV7-2 combines with J gene TRBJ1-1, with D uncertain. The sample taken for sequencing was blood. The CDR3 sequence is CASSLVPVRAFF. In DNA, the CDR3 is TGTGCCAGCAGCTTGGTACCGGTCAGAGCTTTCTTT.